This note documents a single T cell receptor beta chain sequence. Antigen specificity is unknown. Primers included in the PCR were 60 Vbeta and 13 Jbeta primers. The assay was immunoSEQ multiplex PCR, and TCRdb's table has in-frame clones only and misses some. The sample lists about 80,000 clones; about 80% were seen once. The CDR3 contains 16 residues. The germline gives CDR1 ENHRY, CDR2 SYGVKD. V shed 11 bases, J shed 2 bases, and the junction held 13 bases outside the gene matches. The entry originates in a study of cytomegalovirus exposure and HLA in healthy donors. Whole-study findings and limits: Per published accounts, TCR beta sequences correctly predicted the HLA-A and HLA-B alleles of most subjects. It was shown in a later analysis that HLA-associated TCR beta chains were more clonally expanded than other, equally common chains. Later analysis identified around 15,000 TCR beta sequences associated with HLA alleles, using a false discovery rate threshold of 0.05. In a later analysis, TCR association rates varied by HLA locus: DRB1 most, HLA-C fewest.

The sample was PBMCs. The source is a man aged 45-60 years in good health and CMV-seropositive. The chain links TRBV10-3 to TRBJ2-5, with TRBD1 identical over 11 bases. CDR3 loop: CASGPGQGGTQETQYF. As DNA, the CDR3 is TGTGCCTCCGGGCCGGGACAGGGGGGAACGCAAGAGACCCAGTACTTC.